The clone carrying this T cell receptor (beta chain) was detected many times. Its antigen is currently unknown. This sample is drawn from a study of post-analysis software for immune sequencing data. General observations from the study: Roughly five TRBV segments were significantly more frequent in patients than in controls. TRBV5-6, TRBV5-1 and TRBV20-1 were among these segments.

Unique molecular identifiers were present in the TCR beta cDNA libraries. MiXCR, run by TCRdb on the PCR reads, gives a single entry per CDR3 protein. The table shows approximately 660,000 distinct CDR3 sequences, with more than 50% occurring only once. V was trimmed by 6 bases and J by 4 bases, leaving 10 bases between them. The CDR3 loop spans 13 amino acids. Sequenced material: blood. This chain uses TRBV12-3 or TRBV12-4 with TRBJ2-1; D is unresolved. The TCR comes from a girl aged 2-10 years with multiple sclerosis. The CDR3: CASSLLGYNEQFF. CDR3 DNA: TGTGCCAGCAGCCTACTTGGATACAATGAGCAGTTCTTC.